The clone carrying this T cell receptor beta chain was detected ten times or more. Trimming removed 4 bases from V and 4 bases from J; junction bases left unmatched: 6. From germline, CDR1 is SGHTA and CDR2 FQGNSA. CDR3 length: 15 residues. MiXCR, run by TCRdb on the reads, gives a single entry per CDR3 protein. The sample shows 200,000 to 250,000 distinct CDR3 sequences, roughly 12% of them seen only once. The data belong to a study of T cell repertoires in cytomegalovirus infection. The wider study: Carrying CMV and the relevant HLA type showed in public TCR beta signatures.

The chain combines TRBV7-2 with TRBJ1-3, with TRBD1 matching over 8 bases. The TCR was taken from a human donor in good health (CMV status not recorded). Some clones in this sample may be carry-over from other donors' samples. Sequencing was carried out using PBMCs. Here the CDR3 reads CASSYPTGAGNTIYF. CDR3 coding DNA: TGTGCCAGCAGCTACCCGACAGGGGCCGGAAACACCATATATTTT.